The 3 T cell receptor beta chains in this list originate from one sample, sequenced in a study of PD-L1 blockade in urothelial cancer. Here immunoSEQ multiplex PCR was the method, and the copy in TCRdb shows in-frame clones only, minus some. The table includes approximately 100,000 clones, roughly 84% detected once. The sample consisted of PBMCs, taken around atezolizumab (anti-PD-L1) treatment. The source is a man in his forties or fifties with urothelial cancer.

The chain couples TRBV28 to TRBJ2-4, with 7 bases matching TRBD1. Germline CDR1 is MDHEN and CDR2 is SYDVKM. The CDR3 totals 14 residues. V was clipped by 6 bases and J by 1 base; unmatched bases: 3. Here the CDR3 reads CASSQQGAKNIQYF. The CDR3 DNA is TGTGCCAGCAGCCAACAGGGGGCCAAAAACATTCAGTACTTC.

This sequence joins TRBV6-5 and TRBJ1-6, with D hard to call. Germline V gene lookup returns CDR1 MNHEY and CDR2 SVGAGI. There are 13 residues in the CDR3. V lost 10 bases and J lost 8, with 15 bases in between. The CDR3 bases are TGTGCCACCCGGGCAGAGGGTTATTCACCCCTCCACTTT. It specifies CATRAEGYSPLHF.

The V gene is TRBV28, the J gene TRBJ1-2, with 8 bases aligning to TRBD1. CDR3 length: 15 residues. Germline-derived CDR1 and CDR2 are MDHEN and SYDVKM. Trimming at V came to 5 bases and at J to 6 bases, leaving 11 bases not matched to a gene. The CDR3: CASSPGQTGVDGYTF. CDR3 DNA sequence: TGTGCCAGCAGTCCCGGTCAGACAGGGGTGGATGGCTACACCTTC.